The present entry profiles one T cell receptor (beta chain) with its context. The CDR3 is 15 residues long. Trimming cost V 6 bases and J 10 bases, with 21 bases left between them. Germline V lookup: CDR1 SNHLY, CDR2 FYNNEI. Using immunoSEQ multiplex PCR, the repertoire was profiled, and TCRdb retains in-frame clones only, with some absent. The sample includes about 110,000 clones, 70% to 90% of them seen just once. This entry belongs to a study of PD-L1 blockade in urothelial cancer. The wider study: The patients' atezolizumab therapy, 1,200 mg intravenously every 3 weeks, started in the mid-2010s. Samples of blood were analyzed 3 weeks (second dose) and 6 weeks after treatment start.

The source is a man aged 50 or older with urothelial cancer. This rearrangement joins TRBV2 to TRBJ1-4, with D possibly matching TRBD1 (5 bases). Sequences were derived from PBMCs, sampled around atezolizumab (anti-PD-L1) treatment. The CDR3 coding sequence is TGTGCCAGCAGACCGCCCCCGGACACCTACTTAAAACTGTTTTTT. Encoded protein: CASRPPPDTYLKLFF.